Below, one T cell receptor (beta chain) is given with its context. This clonotype was counted between two and nine times. It has no known antigen specificity. A much larger clone sits a single nucleotide away, making a read error possible. The record originates from a study of CD8+CD57+ T cells in acquired aplastic anemia (dated by TCRdb to the late 2010s). In terms of the full investigation: Extracted DNA from sorted CD4+ and CD8+ cells averaged around 3.3 ug, ranging from about 0.17 to 27.4 ug. Mean read counts for healthy donor samples were around 10 million for CD4+ cells and some 12 million for CD8+ cells. The paper as a whole reports these results and caveats: No significant difference in CD8+ Simpson's diversity was found between patients and healthy controls (P=0.060). Although roughly 29 CD8+ CDR3 sequences were shared by patients and controls, these sequences appeared highly expressed in patients and within the immunodominant clones of patients.

The germline V gene provides CDR1 MNHNS and CDR2 SASEGT. The CDR3 contains 14 residues, cysteine and phenylalanine counted. Of the read, only the CDR3 DNA is kept; its 42 bases are in frame from base 1. TCR beta VDJ combination and CDR3 sequence profiling used genomic DNA as the template. TCR repertoire sequencing was run on an Illumina HiSeq 2000. On the authors' methods: TRBV/TRBJ rearrangement plots, CDR3 size and DJ length profiles, and Simpson's diversity index were used to assess repertoires. Whichever DNA sequence was most abundant in the deep sequencing data was defined as the immunodominant clone. CDR3 amino acid sequences were checked for sharing across subjects and were also compared against the VDJdb database and published repertoires. The raw public reads went through TCRdb reprocessing: fastp at Q25, MiXCR clone calling, in-frame beta chains kept. Rows with a matching CDR3 protein are joined into one entry that keeps the most common DNA and genes. The V and J calls were determined by TCRdb, not by the authors. The sample has hundreds of thousands of distinct CDR3 sequences on record, under 80% of them singletons. The ten largest clonotypes hold 3% to 5% of the sample.

TCR repertoires of sorted CD4+ and CD8+ blood T cells from severe aplastic anemia patients and healthy subjects were deep-sequenced in the study. Ficoll-Paque density gradient centrifugation was used to isolate peripheral blood mononuclear cells. Before DNA extraction, CD4+ and CD8+ T cells were sorted by FACS or by magnetic beads. This receptor was obtained from a human donor in good health, serving as a control. The V and J segments used are TRBV6-1 and TRBJ1-4, with the D gene not clear enough to name. Sequenced: sorted CD4+, CD8+, or CD8+CD57+ T cells (not recorded which) from PBMCs. The sequenced DNA is TGTGCCAGCAGGAGACAAGCAACTAATGAAAGACTGTTTTTT. The translation is CASRRQATNERLFF.